This TCR beta chain was observed in a study of blood T cells in healthy people across ages (dated by TCRdb to 2014 to 2015). Broadly, across the study: Template switching captured roughly one uniquely barcoded TCR beta cDNA molecule per two T cells in model experiments. Using deep sequencing normalized with unique cDNA molecular identifiers, the study measured how TCR beta repertoire diversity changes with age. The study analyzed two additional independent replicas of 1 million unique cDNA reads from the same blood draw for two donors, one aged 18 to 29 and one aged 80 or older. The donors were divided into four age groups: young (average about 15 years), middle-aged (almost 40), aged (about 56) and long-lived (82). Paper-wide results and their limitations: Because donor CMV infection status was unknown, age-related changes in expanded clonotypes were potentially confounded. Estimates of total diversity based on one million sequenced T cells were considered lower bounds and underestimates. Because profiling used bulk unsorted PBMCs, naive and antigen-experienced compartments could not be compared conclusively. Compared with the aged group, more naive CD4+ T cells, fewer expanded clones and increased TCR diversity were shown by the long-lived group, suggesting age selection. As age increased, observed TCR beta diversity per million T cells dropped in a roughly linear way, and a significant reduction was already evident by age 40. A strong correlation was found between observed TCR beta diversity and the percentage of naive T cells measured by flow cytometry.

The library was generated by 5' RACE. The sequencing machine was an Illumina HiSeq 2500. The second PCR ran for about 7 to 11 cycles and used a J-beta primer mix along with a sample-barcoded 5' primer. A unique molecular identifier was introduced onto each TCR beta cDNA molecule by a template-switch 5' adaptor carrying 12 random nucleotides. Each sample yielded at least 2.5 million CDR3-containing paired-end reads. The Mint cDNA synthesis kit, primed by a TRBC-specific oligonucleotide, was used to synthesize first-strand cDNA from all RNA. After uracil-DNA glycosylase treatment, a first 18-cycle PCR used universal primers M1SS and BC2_uni_R on all cDNA. The study's own analysis went as follows. For normalization, 1 million high-quality reads, each with a distinct molecular identifier, were randomly selected from each sample. Instead of being binned into consensus sequences, reads with shared molecular identifiers were discarded. CDR3 identification, clonotype clustering and error correction used MiTCR with a Q25 quality threshold and the strictest error-elimination algorithm. A nonparametric unseen species model with Euler transformation was used to estimate lower-bound total TCR beta diversity. TCRdb itself trimmed the public reads at Q25 with fastp, ran MiXCR and retained productive beta chains. Rows with a matching CDR3 protein are joined into one entry that keeps the most common DNA and genes. V and J calls and clone size were set by TCRdb, not the authors. For this sample the table gives around 1,000,000 distinct CDR3 sequences, of which around 25% were detected only once. The ten largest account for less than 0.85% of the sample.

This clonotype has only a few counts. Its antigen is not yet known. No much larger clonotype is one base removed from it; base qualities were not supplied. The approximately 40 donors, aged about 6 to 95 years, were systemically healthy Caucasian individuals from Russia. About 10 milliliters of peripheral blood were collected from each donor into EDTA-treated Vacutainer tubes. Ficoll-Paque density-gradient centrifugation was used to isolate PBMCs, with at least 7 million per sample. Total RNA was extracted from PBMCs with Trizol reagent, with at least 6 micrograms obtained per sample. For every donor, flow cytometry on a PBMC aliquot measured the percentage of naive CD45RAhigh/CD27high T cells. From cysteine to phenylalanine, the CDR3 is 14 amino acids long. Just the 42-base CDR3 DNA is kept, in frame starting at base 1. The germline V gene yields SGHTA for CDR1 and FQGTGA for CDR2. V drops 1 base and J drops 5 bases, leaving 11 bases in between.

This sample also belongs to another study, concerning T cells of mothers and their children. From that second study: Nine systemically healthy Caucasian individuals served as donors, namely three mothers together with their six children. cDNA synthesis consumed the entire amount of extracted RNA, loaded at approximately 1.5 ug RNA in each 15 ul reaction. Sample barcodes and 2-4 random nucleotides were added via the M1S primer in the second PCR. More than 8 million TCR beta CDR3 reads were obtained from each mother, and about 3 million reads were obtained from each child. Thymic selection similarly shapes TCR recombination output in related and unrelated pairs, with minor effect from inherited differences. Normalized repertoire overlap in related mother-child pairs was always slightly higher than in unrelated mother-child pairs, but the difference was never significant. Persistent microchimeric T cell clones were not detected, at a sensitivity of approximately 93 clones per million clonotypes. To look for features that set related mother-child pairs apart from unrelated individuals, the researchers ran deep NGS to compare the TCR beta repertoires of mothers and children. The mean age was roughly 36 +/- 4 years for the mothers and approximately 11 +/- 4 years for the children. After adapter ligation was performed with NEBNext reagents, the libraries were sequenced on an Illumina HiSeq 2000 with 100+100 nt paired-end reads. To avoid cross-contamination, the mother libraries and the child libraries were prepared a month apart and sequenced in separate runs. For each donor, between about 450,000 and 2,300,000 distinct TCR beta clonotypes were identified. Naive TCR beta clonotypes were estimated from low-frequency clonotypes matched to each donor's FACS-determined naive share, without sorting.

The chain employs TRBV7-3 and TRBJ2-5, and perhaps TRBD1 as D gene, on 6 matching bases. The material sequenced was blood. The source is a girl under 10 years old in good health. The CDR3: CASSLNPQGETQYF. The nucleotides are TGTGCCAGCAGCTTAAACCCGCAGGGGGAGACCCAGTACTTC.